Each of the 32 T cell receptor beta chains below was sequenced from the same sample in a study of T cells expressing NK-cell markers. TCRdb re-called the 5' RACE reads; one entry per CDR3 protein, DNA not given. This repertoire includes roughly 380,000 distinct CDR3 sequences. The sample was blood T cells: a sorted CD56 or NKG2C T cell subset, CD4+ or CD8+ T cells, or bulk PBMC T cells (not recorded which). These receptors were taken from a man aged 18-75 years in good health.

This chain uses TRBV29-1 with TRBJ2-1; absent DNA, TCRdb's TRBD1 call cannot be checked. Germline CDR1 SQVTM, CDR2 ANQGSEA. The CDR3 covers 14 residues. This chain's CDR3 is CSVPDRRRSNEQFF.

CDR3 sequence: CASSGGLAEPYEQYF. The rearrangement links TRBV7-2 to TRBJ2-7; there is no DNA to check the TCRdb D call of TRBD2. CDR1 is SGHTA, CDR2 FQGNSA, per germline. This CDR3 is built from 15 residues.

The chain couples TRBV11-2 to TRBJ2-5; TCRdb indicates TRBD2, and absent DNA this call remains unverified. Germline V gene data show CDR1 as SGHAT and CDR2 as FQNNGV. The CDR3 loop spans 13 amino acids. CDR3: CASSPSGWGTQYF.

The CDR3 loop is CASSEPGSGYTF. The rearrangement joins TRBV5-1 to TRBJ1-2; without DNA, the TCRdb call of TRBD1 cannot be checked. There are 12 residues in the CDR3. Germline CDR1 reads SGHRS; CDR2 reads YFSETQ. Full variable domain (missing parts from reference TRBV5-1 and TRBJ1-2): KAGVTQTPRYLIKTRGQQVTLSCSPISGHRSVSWYQQTPGQGLQFLFEYFSETQRNKGNFPGRFSGRQFSNSRSEMNVSTLELGDSALYLCASSEPGSGYTFGSGTRLTVV.

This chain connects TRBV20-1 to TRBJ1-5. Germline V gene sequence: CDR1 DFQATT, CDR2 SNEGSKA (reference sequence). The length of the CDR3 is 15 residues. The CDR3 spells CSASGAQGTNQPQHF.

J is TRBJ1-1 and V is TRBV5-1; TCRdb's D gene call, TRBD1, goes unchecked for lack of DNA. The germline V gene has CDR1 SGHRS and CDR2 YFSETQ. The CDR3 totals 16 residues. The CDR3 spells CASSRHGQGGVTEAFF.

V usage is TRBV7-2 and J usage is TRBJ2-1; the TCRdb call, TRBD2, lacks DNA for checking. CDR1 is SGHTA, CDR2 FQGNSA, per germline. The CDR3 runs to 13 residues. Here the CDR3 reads CASSSLAVDEQFF.

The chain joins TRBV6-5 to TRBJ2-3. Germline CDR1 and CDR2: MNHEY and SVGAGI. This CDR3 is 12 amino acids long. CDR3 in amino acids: CASSYSTGDQYF.

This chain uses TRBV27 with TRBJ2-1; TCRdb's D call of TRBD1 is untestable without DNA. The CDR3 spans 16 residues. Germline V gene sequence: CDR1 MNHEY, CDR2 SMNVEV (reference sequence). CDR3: CASSPLGQGRDNEQFF.

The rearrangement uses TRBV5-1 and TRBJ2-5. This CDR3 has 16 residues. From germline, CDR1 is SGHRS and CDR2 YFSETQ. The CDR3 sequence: CASSFGVMRLQETQYF.

The CDR3: CASMPGGGTTDTQYF. This chain links TRBV2 with TRBJ2-3; no DNA is available, so the TRBD1 call from TCRdb remains unchecked. The CDR3 loop spans 15 amino acids. CDR1 and CDR2 from the germline V gene are SNHLY and FYNNEI.

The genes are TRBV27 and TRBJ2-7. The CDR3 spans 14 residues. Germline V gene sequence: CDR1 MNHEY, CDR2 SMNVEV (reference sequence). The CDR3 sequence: CASSRTVGHYEQYF.

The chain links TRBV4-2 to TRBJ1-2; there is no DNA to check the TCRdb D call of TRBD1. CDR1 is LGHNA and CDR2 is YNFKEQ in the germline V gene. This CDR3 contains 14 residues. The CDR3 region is CASSQERWGDGYTF.

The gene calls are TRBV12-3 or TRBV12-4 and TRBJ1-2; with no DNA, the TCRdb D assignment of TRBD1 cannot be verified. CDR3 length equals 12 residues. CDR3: CASRQKGNGYTF.

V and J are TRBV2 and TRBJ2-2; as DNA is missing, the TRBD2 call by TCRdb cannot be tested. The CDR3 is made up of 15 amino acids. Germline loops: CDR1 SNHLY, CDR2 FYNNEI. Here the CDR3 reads CASSEEERGVGELFF.

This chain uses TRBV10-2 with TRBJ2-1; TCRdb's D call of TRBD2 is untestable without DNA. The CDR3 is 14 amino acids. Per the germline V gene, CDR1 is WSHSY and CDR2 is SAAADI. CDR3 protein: CATLLAGGSNEQFF.

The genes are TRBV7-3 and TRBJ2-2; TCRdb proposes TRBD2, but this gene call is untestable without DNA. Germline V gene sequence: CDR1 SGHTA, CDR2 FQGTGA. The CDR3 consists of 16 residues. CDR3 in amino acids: CASSFRPERGEGELFF.

CDR3 protein: CASSLGQRPQDTQYF. The rearrangement uses TRBV7-9 and TRBJ2-3. Germline-derived CDR1 and CDR2 are SEHNR and FQNEAQ (reference sequence). CDR3 length: 15 residues. Variable domain in full (rest from reference TRBV7-9 and TRBJ2-3): DTGVSQNPRHKITKRGQNVTFRCDPISEHNRLYWYRQTLGQGPEFLTYFQNEAQLEKSRLLSDRFSAERPKGSFSTLEIQRTEQGDSAMYLCASSLGQRPQDTQYFGPGTRLTVL.

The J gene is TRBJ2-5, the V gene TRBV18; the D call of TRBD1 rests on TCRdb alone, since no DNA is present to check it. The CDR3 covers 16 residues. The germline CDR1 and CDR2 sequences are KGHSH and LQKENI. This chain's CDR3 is CASSRPGQKKQETQYF.

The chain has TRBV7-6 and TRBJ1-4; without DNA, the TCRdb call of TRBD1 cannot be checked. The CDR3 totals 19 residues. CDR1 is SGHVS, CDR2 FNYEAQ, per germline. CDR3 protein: CASSLVGAHLRSSNEKLFF.

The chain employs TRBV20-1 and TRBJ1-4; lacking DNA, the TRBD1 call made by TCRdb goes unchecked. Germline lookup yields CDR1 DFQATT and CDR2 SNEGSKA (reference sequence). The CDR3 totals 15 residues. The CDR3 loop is CSAYQGQGLEKLFFF.

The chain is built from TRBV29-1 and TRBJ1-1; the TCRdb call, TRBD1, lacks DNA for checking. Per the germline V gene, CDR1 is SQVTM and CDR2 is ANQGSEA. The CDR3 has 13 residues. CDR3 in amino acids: CSARPGMNTEAFF.

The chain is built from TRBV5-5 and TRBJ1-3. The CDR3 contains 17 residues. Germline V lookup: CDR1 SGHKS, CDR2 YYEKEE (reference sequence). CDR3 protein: CASSLGEGLNSGNTIYF.

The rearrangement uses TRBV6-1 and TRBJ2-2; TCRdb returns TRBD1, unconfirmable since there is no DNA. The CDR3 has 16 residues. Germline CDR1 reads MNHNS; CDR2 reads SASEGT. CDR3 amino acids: CASCRRTNSFAGELFF.

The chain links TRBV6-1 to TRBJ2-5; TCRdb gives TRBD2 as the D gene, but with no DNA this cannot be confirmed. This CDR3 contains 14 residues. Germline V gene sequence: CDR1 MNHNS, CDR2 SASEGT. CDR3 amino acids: CASSTPGLKETQYF.

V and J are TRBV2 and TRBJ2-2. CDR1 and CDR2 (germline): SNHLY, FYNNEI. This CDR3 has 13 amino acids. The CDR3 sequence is CASSSSSAGELFF.

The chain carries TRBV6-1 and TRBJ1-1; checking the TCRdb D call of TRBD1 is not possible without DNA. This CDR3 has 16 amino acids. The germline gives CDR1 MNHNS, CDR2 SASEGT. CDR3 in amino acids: CASSGRDRSMNTEAFF.

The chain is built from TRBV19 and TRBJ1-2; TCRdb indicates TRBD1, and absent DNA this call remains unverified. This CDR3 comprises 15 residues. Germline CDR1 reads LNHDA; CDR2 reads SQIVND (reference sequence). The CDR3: CASSIPGATGYGYTF.

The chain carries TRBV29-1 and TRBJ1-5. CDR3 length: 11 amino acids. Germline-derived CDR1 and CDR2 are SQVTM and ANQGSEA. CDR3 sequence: CKDMLNQPQHF.

The CDR3 is CASRLSYHTDTQYF. This chain links TRBV19 with TRBJ2-3. Germline CDR1 reads LNHDA; CDR2 reads SQIVND (reference sequence). CDR3 size: 14 residues.

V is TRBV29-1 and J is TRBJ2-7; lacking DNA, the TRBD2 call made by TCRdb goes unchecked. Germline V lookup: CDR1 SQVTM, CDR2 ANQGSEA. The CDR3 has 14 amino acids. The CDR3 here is CSVGVGIGSYEQYF.

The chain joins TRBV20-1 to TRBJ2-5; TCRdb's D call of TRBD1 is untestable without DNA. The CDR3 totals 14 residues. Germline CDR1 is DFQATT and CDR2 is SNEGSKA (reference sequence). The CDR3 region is CSARVTETKETQYF.